This T cell receptor beta chain was observed in a study of shared clonotypes between healthy human individuals. Study background: Contributing individuals were two females and a few males aged 18 to 49.

Findings of the study overall: Naive subsets generally had larger estimated richness than memory subsets.

A remark on this clone: The antigen remains unidentified.

Naive CD8 populations comprised CD45RO-negative cells positively selected for CCR7, excluding terminally differentiated effector memory CD45RA+ cells. Donors were Caucasian adults residing in Nashville, Tennessee, USA. Generated by immunoSEQ multiplex PCR, the TCRdb table keeps only in-frame clones and is missing some. This table holds some 800,000 clones, 90% to 95% found once. This CDR3 is 11 amino acids long. CDR1 and CDR2 (germline): MDHEN, SYDVKM. Trimming stripped 6 bases from V and 8 bases from J, with 8 bases between. This clonotype was sampled from a man aged 25-45 years in good health. The V gene is TRBV28, the J gene TRBJ2-1; D not certain. The specimen was naive CD8+ T cells sorted from blood. The CDR3 DNA reads as TGTGCCAGCAGCCCCCGATATGAGCAGTTCTTC. The encoded protein is CASSPRYEQFF. The variable domain in full, completed from reference TRBV28 and TRBJ2-1, reads DVKVTQSSRYLVKRTGEKVFLECVQDMDHENMFWYRQDPGLGLRLIYFSYDVKMKEKGDIPEGYSVSREKKERFSLILESASTNQTSMYLCASSPRYEQFFGPGTRLTVL.